The entry below describes one TCR beta chain. The antigen remains unidentified. Germline CDR1 reads GTSNPN; CDR2 reads SVGIG (reference sequence). This CDR3 is 16 amino acids long. V lost 2 bases and J 1 base, leaving 15 bases between the germline ends. These data are taken from a study of T-cell reconstitution after alpha-beta-depleted transplantation in children. General study results and limits: Some patients showed high day-60 TCRbeta diversity, which derived from surviving recipient T cells and thymic progenitors. Once a year had passed after transplant, T-cell counts and diversity came mostly from newly produced T cells. Approximately two months post-transplant, alpha-beta T cells reportedly originated from several hundred expanded graft clones.

Unique molecular identifiers tagged the TCRbeta library. Via MiXCR, TCRdb re-called the PCR reads, giving one row per CDR3 protein. The data contain around 580,000 distinct CDR3 sequences, 25% to 30% of them singletons. Sequences were derived from PBMCs, sampled before TCRalphabeta/CD19-depleted stem cell transplant. The chain has TRBV30 and TRBJ1-5; D is perhaps TRBD1 (5 bases). The source of this sequence is a boy in the first two years of life with Wiskott-Aldrich syndrome, due to receive a stem cell transplant. The CDR3 nucleotides are TGTGCCTGGAGTCCAGGGAGAGGGGCAAGCAATCAGCCCCAGCATTTT. It encodes CAWSPGRGASNQPQHF.